This paragraph covers one TCR beta chain sequence. The antigen is not known. This specimen belongs to a study of radiotherapy plus CTLA-4 blockade in lung cancer. Germline V gives CDR1 LNHDA, CDR2 SQIVND (reference sequence). This CDR3 spans 16 amino acids. Trimming stripped 5 bases from V and 6 bases from J, with 21 bases between. General observations from the study: Early shifts in blood T cell clones, with interferon-beta, reportedly predicted response best.

The assay was immunoSEQ multiplex PCR, and TCRdb's table has in-frame clones only and misses some. The sample contains 40,000 to 55,000 clones, about 86% of which appear only once. The rearrangement links TRBV19 to TRBJ2-3; TRBD2 is a possible D gene (6 bases). The source of this sequence is a human donor with non-small cell lung cancer that progressed on radiotherapy plus ipilimumab. Some clones in this sample may be carry-over from other donors' samples. Sequencing was performed on peripheral blood, taken from a patient treated with radiotherapy plus ipilimumab. The CDR3 DNA follows: TGTGCCAGTAGTCAACAGACAACCGGGGGTTCCGATACGCAGTATTTT. As protein: CASSQQTTGGSDTQYF.